What follows are 30 T cell receptor beta chains derived from one specimen sequenced in a study of blood T cell repertoires in COVID-19. Using immunoSEQ multiplex PCR, the repertoire was profiled, and TCRdb retains in-frame clones only, with some absent. The data hold around 250,000 clones, with around 90% observed a single time. The sample taken for sequencing was PBMCs or T cells enriched from blood (not recorded which). These receptors originate from a human donor in a cohort exposed to, infected with or recovered from COVID-19 (not recorded which). The donor label of this sample is uncertain.

The J gene is TRBJ2-3, the V gene TRBV9, with 8 bases fitting TRBD2. CDR3 length equals 13 residues. The germline CDR1 and CDR2 sequences are SGDLS and YYNGEE. V shed 3 bases, J shed 8 bases, and the junction held 5 bases outside the gene matches. Here the CDR3 reads CASSAGGAGTQYF. The CDR3 DNA follows: TGTGCCAGCAGCGCCGGGGGGGCCGGTACGCAGTATTTT.

This chain uses TRBV5-8 with TRBJ1-1; possible D gene TRBD1, 5 bases. Per germline, CDR1 SGHTS and CDR2 YDEGEE. V lost 7 bases to trimming and J lost 4 bases, with 20 bases between them. The CDR3 covers 15 residues. CDR3 in DNA: TGTGCCAGCGGCCCTGGGACTCTCATGCCCACTGAAGCTTTCTTT. It specifies CASGPGTLMPTEAFF.

The chain recombines TRBV5-1 with TRBJ1-4, with D possibly matching TRBD1 (6 bases). This CDR3 is 15 amino acids long. The germline V gene has CDR1 SGHRS and CDR2 YFSETQ. V shed 4 bases and J shed 3 bases, with 13 bases lying between them. The CDR3 sequence: CASSTGQRSNEKLFF. DNA for the CDR3: TGCGCCAGCAGCACAGGACAGAGATCTAATGAAAAACTGTTTTTT.

DNA of the CDR3: TGCGCCAGCAGCCAAGACTCAGGACAGGGTGGCTACGAGCAGTACTTC. Translation: CASSQDSGQGGYEQYF. The genes are TRBV4-3 and TRBJ2-7; TRBD1 matches at 8 bases. This CDR3 has 16 residues. Germline V gene data show CDR1 as LGHNA and CDR2 as YSLEER. The J segment lost 3 bases and the V segment lost 0 bases, leaving 7 bases of the junction unmatched.

The V and J genes are TRBV5-1 and TRBJ2-5; 8 bases line up with TRBD1. V lost 0 bases, J lost 7 bases, and 11 bases stayed unmatched. This CDR3 has 16 residues. Germline V gene sequence: CDR1 SGHRS, CDR2 YFSETQ. CDR3 sequence reads: CASSLGAGTGQRTQYF. The DNA for the CDR3 is TGCGCCAGCAGCTTGGGAGCAGGGACAGGTCAGAGGACCCAGTACTTC.

This chain links TRBV30 with TRBJ1-5; a weak D match, TRBD1 (6 bases). Trimming shortened V by 3 bases and J by 14 bases, and 17 bases separated the two germline ends. CDR1 and CDR2 (germline): GTSNPN, SVGIG (reference sequence). CDR3 length: 12 residues. The CDR3 nucleotides are TGTGCCTGGAGCAGGGGCGCGTCGTCTAAGCATTTT. Its protein product is CAWSRGASSKHF.

The chain recombines TRBV5-1 with TRBJ1-4; D remains unclear. The CDR3 runs to 15 residues. Trimming shortened V by 4 bases and J by 7 bases, and 17 bases separated the two germline ends. Per the germline V gene, CDR1 is SGHRS and CDR2 is YFSETQ. CDR3 in DNA: TGCGCCAGCAGCCCGGAAGGACTCCCCGGTGAAAAACTGTTTTTT. It translates to CASSPEGLPGEKLFF.

This chain joins TRBV25-1 and TRBJ1-1; TRBD1 aligns across 9 bases. V shed 0 bases and J 1 base; nucleotides not matched to a gene: 3. Looked up from germline, CDR1 is MGHDK and CDR2 is SYGVNS. The CDR3 has 16 amino acids. CDR3 sequence: CASSEYGQGKNTEAFF. The CDR3 DNA reads as TGTGCCAGCAGTGAATATGGACAGGGGAAGAACACTGAAGCTTTCTTT.

The rearrangement uses TRBV3-1 (or the pseudogene TRBV3-2) and TRBJ1-1; D gene ambiguous. This CDR3 comprises 12 residues. V was pared by 0 bases and J by 7 bases, with 6 bases between. Germline CDR1 reads LGHDT; CDR2 reads YNNKEL (reference sequence). The CDR3 sequence is CASSQDVSEAFF. The CDR3 coding sequence is TGTGCCAGCAGCCAAGACGTTAGTGAAGCTTTCTTT.

The chain joins TRBV29-1 to TRBJ1-2, with TRBD1 identical over 9 bases. This CDR3 is 12 amino acids long. The ends lost 7 bases at V and 3 bases at J; junction bases unmatched: 3. From germline, CDR1 is SQVTM and CDR2 ANQGSEA. CDR3 nucleotides: TGCAGCGGCACAGGGGGCGACTATGGCTACACCTTC. Translation: CSGTGGDYGYTF.

The rearrangement joins TRBV6-2 or TRBV6-3 to TRBJ1-2; D ambiguous. Trimming took off 0 bases at V and 7 bases at J, with 12 bases between the two ends. This CDR3 is 14 amino acids long. The V gene's germline CDR1 is MNHEY and CDR2 SVGEGT. CDR3 sequence reads: CASSYSAGFRGYTF. The CDR3, as DNA: TGTGCCAGCAGTTACTCAGCGGGCTTCCGTGGCTACACCTTC.

This clone was seen once. This chain connects TRBV4-3 to TRBJ2-3; D gene unclear. Trimming stripped 0 bases from V and 1 base from J, with 14 bases between. In germline, CDR1 is LGHNA, CDR2 YSLEER. This CDR3 is built from 17 residues. Written as DNA, the CDR3 is TGCGCCAGCAGCCAAGATTACGTGGGCTTAGGCACAGATACGCAGTATTTT. Residues: CASSQDYVGLGTDTQYF.

The chain uses TRBV10-1 and TRBJ1-2; D is perhaps TRBD1 (6 bases). CDR3 length: 15 amino acids. Germline V gene lookup returns CDR1 WNHNN and CDR2 SYGVQD (reference sequence). Trimming left V 7 bases short and J 0 bases short, with 15 bases between. The CDR3 spells CASTRMTGPNYGYTF. The CDR3 nucleotides are TGCGCCAGCACCAGAATGACAGGCCCTAACTATGGCTACACCTTC.

CDR3 protein: CASSQGRQGINSPLHF. CDR3 coding DNA: TGCGCCAGCAGTCAGGGAAGGCAGGGGATTAATTCACCCCTCCACTTT. The gene calls are TRBV23-1 and TRBJ1-6, with D perhaps TRBD1 (6 bases). TRBV23-1 is placed among ORFs of uncertain function. The V gene lost 3 bases and the J gene lost 6 bases, with 15 bases spanning the gap. The CDR3 sequence is 16 residues long.

The chain uses TRBV15 and TRBJ1-2; D gene unclear. The CDR3 has 12 residues. Between the trimmed V and J ends, which lost 2 bases and 8 bases, there was a span of 9 bases. Germline CDR1 reads LNHNV; CDR2 reads YYDKDF (reference sequence). This CDR3 reads CATSRPSLGYTF. DNA for the CDR3: TGTGCCACCAGCAGACCAAGCTTGGGCTACACCTTC.

This clone was recorded only once. The rearrangement joins TRBV30 to TRBJ2-3, with 12 bases identical to TRBD2. The J segment lost 0 bases and the V segment lost 4 bases, leaving 5 bases of the junction unmatched. Germline assignment: CDR1 GTSNPN and CDR2 SVGIG (reference sequence). The CDR3 runs 16 residues. Here the CDR3 reads CAWTSGGAMSTDTQYF. In DNA form, the CDR3 reads TGTGCCTGGACTAGCGGGGGGGCGATGAGCACAGATACGCAGTATTTT.

The chain is built from TRBV29-1 and TRBJ1-2, with TRBD1 matching 10 bases. J was trimmed by 8 bases and V by 6 bases; bases with no gene match: 9. The CDR3 has 13 residues. Germline assignment: CDR1 SQVTM and CDR2 ANQGSEA. CDR3 sequence reads: CSVSGQGMRGYTF. CDR3 nucleotide sequence: TGCAGCGTCTCGGGACAGGGGATGCGGGGCTACACCTTC.

Only one count was recorded for this clone. The CDR3 sequence: CASSGRRTGSTYEQYF. The DNA for the CDR3 is TGTGCCAGCAGCGGGCGAAGGACAGGGTCGACCTACGAGCAGTACTTC. V is TRBV7-8 and J is TRBJ2-7; 8 bases fit TRBD1. V trimming: 5 bases; J trimming: 2 bases; junction bases outside the gene matches: 11. The germline V gene encodes CDR1 SGHVS and CDR2 FQNEAQ. The CDR3 sequence is 16 residues long.

This clone occurred once. The V and J genes are TRBV7-2 and TRBJ2-5; 7 positions match TRBD2. Trimming cost V 4 bases and J 9 bases; bases outside gene matches: 8. This CDR3 has 13 amino acids. Germline values: CDR1 SGHTA, CDR2 FQGNSA. The CDR3 protein is CASSSRWGGAQYF. The CDR3 DNA reads TGTGCCAGCAGCTCCCGTTGGGGGGGGGCCCAGTACTTC.

The genes are TRBV2 and TRBJ1-5, with D possibly matching TRBD1 (5 bases). The CDR3 spans 15 residues. V lost 5 bases and J lost 3, with 14 bases in between. The germline V gene encodes CDR1 SNHLY and CDR2 FYNNEI. The CDR3 DNA sequence: TGTGCCAGCAGTAGGGGTCAAGGAAACAATCAGCCCCAGCATTTT. Its protein product is CASSRGQGNNQPQHF.

V usage is TRBV3-1 (or the pseudogene TRBV3-2) and J usage is TRBJ2-4, with 8 positions matching TRBD2. J lost 8 bases, V lost 4 bases, and 7 bases had no gene match. CDR1 and CDR2 from the germline V gene are LGHDT and YNNKEL (reference sequence). The CDR3 length is 14 residues. As DNA, the CDR3 is TGTGCCAGCAGCCGTGATAGCGGGGCTGACATTCAGTACTTC. This codes for CASSRDSGADIQYF.

The chain carries TRBV2 and TRBJ2-3, with 9 bases lining up with TRBD2. The trim removed 10 bases at V and 3 bases at J, leaving 8 bases unmatched. The CDR3 runs to 14 residues. Germline-derived CDR1 and CDR2 are SNHLY and FYNNEI. Here the CDR3 reads CATNAGGPTDTQYF. The CDR3 DNA sequence: TGTGCCACCAACGCGGGGGGGCCAACAGATACGCAGTATTTT.

This clone was detected only a few times. V gene TRBV5-1 combines with J gene TRBJ1-1; 8 nucleotides align to TRBD1. CDR1 and CDR2 (germline): SGHRS, YFSETQ. V shed 3 bases and J 3 bases; nucleotides not matched to a gene: 4. CDR3 size: 14 residues. CDR3 coding DNA: TGCGCCAGCAGCTGGACAGGGCGGGACACTGAAGCTTTCTTT. Translating gives CASSWTGRDTEAFF.

The rearrangement joins TRBV6-5 to TRBJ1-6; 7 bases fit TRBD1. V dropped 10 bases and J dropped 5; count of bases not matched to a gene: 11. The CDR3 length is 15 residues. Germline V gene lookup returns CDR1 MNHEY and CDR2 SVGAGI. CDR3 sequence: CATSPTGNDNSPLHF. In DNA, the CDR3 is TGTGCCACCAGCCCGACAGGGAATGATAATTCACCCCTCCACTTT.

This rearrangement joins TRBV3-1 (or the pseudogene TRBV3-2) to TRBJ2-4; 8 nucleotides align to TRBD1. The CDR3 runs to 18 residues. In germline, CDR1 is LGHDT, CDR2 YNNKEL (reference sequence). V was pared by 0 bases and J by 0 bases, with 7 bases of the junction left unmatched. The CDR3 region is CASSQEEGRGRAKNIQYF. The CDR3 DNA reads as TGTGCCAGCAGCCAAGAAGAGGGCAGGGGGCGAGCCAAAAACATTCAGTACTTC.

V and J are TRBV5-4 and TRBJ1-2; 7 bases agree with TRBD1. The trim removed 6 bases at V and 5 bases at J, leaving 7 bases unmatched. The CDR3 totals 13 residues. Per germline, CDR1 SGHNT and CDR2 YYREEE (reference sequence). For the CDR3, the DNA is TGTGCCAGCAACAGACAGGGAACTTATGGCTACACCTTC. This gives the protein CASNRQGTYGYTF. The whole variable domain, remainder taken from reference TRBV5-4 and TRBJ1-2, is ETGVTQSPTHLIKTRGQQVTLRCSSQSGHNTVSWYQQALGQGPQFIFQYYREEENGRGNFPPRFSGLQFPNYSSELNVNALELDDSALYLCASNRQGTYGYTFGSGTRLTVV.

The chain combines TRBV6-5 with TRBJ2-7, with D possibly matching TRBD2 (6 bases). CDR1 is MNHEY and CDR2 is SVGAGI in the germline V gene. The CDR3 contains 15 residues. Trimming pared 0 bases from V and 4 bases from J, leaving 13 bases between. CDR3 bases: TGTGCCAGCAGTTACTCCAGGAGGGCCGGGTACGAGCAGTACTTC. This codes for CASSYSRRAGYEQYF.

This chain uses TRBV6-4 with TRBJ2-3; 10 bases match TRBD2. The V gene's germline CDR1 is MRHNA and CDR2 SNTAGT. The V gene end was trimmed by 3 bases and the J gene end by 6 bases; junction bases not matched to a gene: 3. The CDR3 totals 14 residues. The CDR3 loop is CASSDSGGPDTQYF. CDR3 in DNA: TGTGCCAGCAGTGATAGCGGGGGGCCTGATACGCAGTATTTT.

This chain links TRBV9 with TRBJ1-2; 9 positions agree with TRBD1. The CDR3 totals 16 residues. With 3 bases clipped from V and 1 base from J, the junction kept 7 bases outside the gene matches. Germline V gene sequence: CDR1 SGDLS, CDR2 YYNGEE. The DNA of the CDR3 is TGTGCCAGCAGCGCCGGGACAGGGCCCCTTAACTATGGCTACACCTTC. Its protein product is CASSAGTGPLNYGYTF. Drawing the rest from reference TRBV9 and TRBJ1-2, the complete variable domain is DSGVTQTPKHLITATGQRVTLRCSPRSGDLSVYWYQQSLDQGLQFLIQYYNGEERAKGNILERFSAQQFPDLHSELNLSSLELGDSALYFCASSAGTGPLNYGYTFGSGTRLTVV.

In its sample, this clone was seen once. CDR3 amino acids: CASSSGGHEETQYF. Written as DNA, the CDR3 is TGTGCCAGCAGCTCGGGGGGTCACGAGGAGACCCAGTACTTC. V usage is TRBV7-9 and J usage is TRBJ2-5, with 7 bases lining up with TRBD2. After removal of 4 bases from V and 5 bases from J, the junction contained 7 bases not matched to a gene. The CDR3 covers 14 residues. Germline V gene lookup returns CDR1 SEHNR and CDR2 FQNEAQ (reference sequence).